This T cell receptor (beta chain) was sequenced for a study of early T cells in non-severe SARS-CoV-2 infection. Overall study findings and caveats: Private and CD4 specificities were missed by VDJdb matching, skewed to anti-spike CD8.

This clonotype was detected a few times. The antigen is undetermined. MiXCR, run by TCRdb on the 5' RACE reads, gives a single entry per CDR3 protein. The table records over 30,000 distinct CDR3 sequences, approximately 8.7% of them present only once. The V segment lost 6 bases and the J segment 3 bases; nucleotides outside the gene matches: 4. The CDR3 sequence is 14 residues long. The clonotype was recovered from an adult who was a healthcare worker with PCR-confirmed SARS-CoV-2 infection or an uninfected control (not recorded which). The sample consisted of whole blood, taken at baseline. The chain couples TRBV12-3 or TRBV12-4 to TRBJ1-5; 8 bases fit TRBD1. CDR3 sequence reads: CASSRQGNNQPQHF. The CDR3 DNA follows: TGTGCCAGCAGCAGACAGGGGAACAATCAGCCCCAGCATTTT.